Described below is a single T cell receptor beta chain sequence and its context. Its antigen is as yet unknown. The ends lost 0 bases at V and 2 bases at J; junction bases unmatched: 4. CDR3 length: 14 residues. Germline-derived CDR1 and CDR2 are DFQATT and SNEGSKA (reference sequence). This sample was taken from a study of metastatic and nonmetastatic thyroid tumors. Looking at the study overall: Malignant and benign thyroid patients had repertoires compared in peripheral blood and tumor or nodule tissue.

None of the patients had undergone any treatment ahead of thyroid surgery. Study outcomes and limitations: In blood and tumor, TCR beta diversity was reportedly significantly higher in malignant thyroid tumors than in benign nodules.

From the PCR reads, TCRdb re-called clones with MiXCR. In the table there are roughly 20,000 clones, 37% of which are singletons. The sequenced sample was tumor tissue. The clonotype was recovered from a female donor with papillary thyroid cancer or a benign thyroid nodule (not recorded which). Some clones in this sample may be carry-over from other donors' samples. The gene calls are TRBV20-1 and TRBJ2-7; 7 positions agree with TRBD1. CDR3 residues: CSARDPTGAYEQYF. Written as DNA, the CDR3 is TGCAGTGCTAGAGATCCTACAGGGGCCTACGAGCAGTACTTC.